The clone carrying this TCR beta chain was seen more than once but under ten times. Its cognate antigen is unknown. Researchers amplified the TCR beta CDR3 regions from RNA transcripts. HTBI primers were the set used in a first-round RT-PCR of the TCR CDR3. MiXCR, applied by TCRdb to the multiplex PCR reads, yields one record per CDR3 protein. The sample consists of about 640,000 distinct CDR3 sequences, roughly 20% of them appearing once. Enrolled ophthalmopathy patients presented with a Clinical Activity Score of at least 3, a NOSPECS grade of at least 4, and disease duration under 3 months. Exclusion followed for patients with uncontrolled infection, other autoimmune disease, pregnancy or lactation. The record originates from a study of T cells in Graves' hyperthyroidism and ophthalmopathy. Overall study findings and caveats: Most clonotypes expanded in the thyroid (above 0.001) were also present in blood. From stable hyperthyroidism, ophthalmopathy was separated by a 13 V-J model.

The receptor comes from a man younger than 40 with Graves' ophthalmopathy. The sample comprised blood.

CDR3 DNA: TGTGCCAGCAGTTTTCGTAACCGGGGGGGACTAGCGGGAGAAGAGACCCAGTACTTC. The encoded protein is CASSFRNRGGLAGEETQYF. This rearrangement joins TRBV28 to TRBJ2-5; 14 bases align to TRBD2. CDR1 MDHEN and CDR2 SYDVKM come from the germline V gene. The V and J ends lost 3 bases and 3 bases, in that order; junction bases with no gene match: 12. The CDR3 length is 19 residues.